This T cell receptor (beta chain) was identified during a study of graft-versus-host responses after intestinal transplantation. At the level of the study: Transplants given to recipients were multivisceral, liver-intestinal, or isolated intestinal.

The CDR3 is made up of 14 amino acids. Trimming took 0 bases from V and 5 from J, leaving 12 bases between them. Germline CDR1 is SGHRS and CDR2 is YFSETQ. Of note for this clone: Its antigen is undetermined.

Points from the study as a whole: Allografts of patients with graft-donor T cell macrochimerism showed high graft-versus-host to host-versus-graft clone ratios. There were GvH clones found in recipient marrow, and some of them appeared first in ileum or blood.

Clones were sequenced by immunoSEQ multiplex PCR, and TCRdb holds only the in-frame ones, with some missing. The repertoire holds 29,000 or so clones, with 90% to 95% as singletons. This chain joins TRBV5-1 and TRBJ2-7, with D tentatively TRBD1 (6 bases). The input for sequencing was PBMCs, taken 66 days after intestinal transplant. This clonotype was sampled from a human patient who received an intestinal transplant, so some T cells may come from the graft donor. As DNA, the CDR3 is TGCGCCAGCAGCTTGGTACAGGGCAGCAACGAGCAGTACTTC. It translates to CASSLVQGSNEQYF.